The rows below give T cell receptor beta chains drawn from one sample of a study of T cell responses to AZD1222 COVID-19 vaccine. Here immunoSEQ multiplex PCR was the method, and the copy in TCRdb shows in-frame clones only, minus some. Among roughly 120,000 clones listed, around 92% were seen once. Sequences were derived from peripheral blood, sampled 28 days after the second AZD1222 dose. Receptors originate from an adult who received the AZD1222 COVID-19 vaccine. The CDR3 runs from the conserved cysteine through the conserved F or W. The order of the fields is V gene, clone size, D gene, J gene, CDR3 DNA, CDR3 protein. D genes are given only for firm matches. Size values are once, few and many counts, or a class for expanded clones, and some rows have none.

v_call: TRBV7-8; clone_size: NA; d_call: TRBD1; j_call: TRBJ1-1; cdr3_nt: TGTGCCAGCAGCTCGGCAGGGGGCTGGAACACTGAAGCTTTCTTT; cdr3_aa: CASSSAGGWNTEAFF
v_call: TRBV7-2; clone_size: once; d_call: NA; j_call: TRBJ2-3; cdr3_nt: TGTGCCAGCAGCTTACTGGGCGTGCATACAGATACGCAGTATTTT; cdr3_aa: CASSLLGVHTDTQYF
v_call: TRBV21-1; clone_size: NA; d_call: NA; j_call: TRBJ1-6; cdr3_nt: TGTGCCAGCAGTCCAATGCCAGCCAGGAGTAATTCACCCCTCCACTTT; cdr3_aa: CASSPMPARSNSPLHF
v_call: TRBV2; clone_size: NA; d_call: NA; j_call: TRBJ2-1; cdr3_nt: TGTGCCAGCAGGGAAGGGACATTCTCCTACAATGAGCAGTTCTTC; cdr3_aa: CASREGTFSYNEQFF
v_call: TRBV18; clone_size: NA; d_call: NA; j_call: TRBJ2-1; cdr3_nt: TGTGCCAGCTCAGGACTAAACAATGAGCAGTTCTTC; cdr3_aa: CASSGLNNEQFF
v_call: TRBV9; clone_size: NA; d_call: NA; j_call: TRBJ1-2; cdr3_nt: TGTGCCAGCAGCGTAGGAGGGAATGGCTACACCTTC; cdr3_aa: CASSVGGNGYTF
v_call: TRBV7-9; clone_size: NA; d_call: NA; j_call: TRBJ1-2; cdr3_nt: TGTGCCAGCAGCCAATCAGGAACAGGTGTAAACTATGGCTACACCTTC; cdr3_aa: CASSQSGTGVNYGYTF
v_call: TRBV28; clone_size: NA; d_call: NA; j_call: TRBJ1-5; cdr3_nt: TGTGCCAGCAGTTTCCAGACAAGCCATAGCAATCAGCCCCAGCATTTT; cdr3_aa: CASSFQTSHSNQPQHF
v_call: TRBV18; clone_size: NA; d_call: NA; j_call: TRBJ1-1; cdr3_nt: TGTGCCAGCTCGTACGGCACCATGAACACTGAAGCTTTCTTT; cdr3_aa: CASSYGTMNTEAFF
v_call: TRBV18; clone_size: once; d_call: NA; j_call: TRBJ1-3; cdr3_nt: TGTGCCAGCCGACCCCAAGGGTCTGGAAACACCATATATTTT; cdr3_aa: CASRPQGSGNTIYF
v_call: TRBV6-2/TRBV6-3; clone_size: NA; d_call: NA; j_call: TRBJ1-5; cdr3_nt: TGTGCCAGCAGCCCTGCCACTTCAAGGGCAAGCAATCAGCCCCAGCATTTT; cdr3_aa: CASSPATSRASNQPQHF
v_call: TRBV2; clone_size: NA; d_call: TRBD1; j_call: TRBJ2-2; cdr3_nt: TGTGCCAGCAGTGTGGACAGGGGGCTTAACACCGGGGAGCTGTTTTTT; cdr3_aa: CASSVDRGLNTGELFF
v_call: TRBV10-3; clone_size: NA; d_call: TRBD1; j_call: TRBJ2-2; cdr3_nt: TGTGCCATCAGTGAGTGGACAGGGGGGAACACCGGGGAGCTGTTTTTT; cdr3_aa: CAISEWTGGNTGELFF
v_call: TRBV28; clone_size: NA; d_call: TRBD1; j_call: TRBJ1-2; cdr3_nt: TGTGCCAGCAGTTACCAGGGGGGTTGGTATGGCTACACCTTC; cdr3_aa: CASSYQGGWYGYTF
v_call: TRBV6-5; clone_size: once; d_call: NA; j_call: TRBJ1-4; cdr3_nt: TGTGCCAGCAGTTACAATTACGGGGGTACGGAAAAACTGTTTTTT; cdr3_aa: CASSYNYGGTEKLFF
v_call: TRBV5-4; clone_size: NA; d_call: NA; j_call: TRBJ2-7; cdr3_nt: TGTGCCAGCAGCTTGGTGGGACTTGCCTACGAGCAGTACTTC; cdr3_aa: CASSLVGLAYEQYF
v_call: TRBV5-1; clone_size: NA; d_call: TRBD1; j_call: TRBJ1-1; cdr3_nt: TGCGCCAGCAGCGGGACAGGGGGCTATGGAAAGACTGAAGCTTTCTTT; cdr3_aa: CASSGTGGYGKTEAFF
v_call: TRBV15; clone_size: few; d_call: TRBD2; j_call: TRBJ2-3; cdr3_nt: TGTGCCACCAGCAGAGGCAGGGGCGGGGGGGCAAGCACAGATACGCAGTATTTT; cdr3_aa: CATSRGRGGGASTDTQYF
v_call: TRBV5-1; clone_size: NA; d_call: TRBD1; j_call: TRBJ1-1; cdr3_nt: TGCGCCAGCAGCTTGTCGGAGGGGGCGCGCACTGAAGCTTTCTTT; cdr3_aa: CASSLSEGARTEAFF
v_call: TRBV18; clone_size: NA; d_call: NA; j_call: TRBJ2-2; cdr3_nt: TGTGCCAGCTCACCGCTGGGAAACACCGGGGAGCTGTTTTTT; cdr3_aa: CASSPLGNTGELFF
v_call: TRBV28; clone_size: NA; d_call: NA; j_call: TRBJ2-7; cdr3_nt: TGTGCCAGCAGACCCTCCAAGACCAGGTCTGTTGAGCAGTACTTC; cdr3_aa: CASRPSKTRSVEQYF
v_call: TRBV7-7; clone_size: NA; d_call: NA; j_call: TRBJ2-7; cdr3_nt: TGTGCTAGCAGCTTAGAGGGGGGCTCTGAGCAGTACTTC; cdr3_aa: CASSLEGGSEQYF
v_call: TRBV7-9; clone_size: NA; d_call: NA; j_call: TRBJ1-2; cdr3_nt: TGTGCCAGCAGAGGATCGCTAGATGATAACTATGGCTACACCTTC; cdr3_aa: CASRGSLDDNYGYTF
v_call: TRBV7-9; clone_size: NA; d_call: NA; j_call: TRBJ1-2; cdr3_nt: TGTGCCAGCAGCCCGGGGTATGGCTACACCTTC; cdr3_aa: CASSPGYGYTF
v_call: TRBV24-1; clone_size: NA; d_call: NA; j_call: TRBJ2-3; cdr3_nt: TGTGCCACCAGTGACCGGGGGACACACGGTGTTAAAACCCAAACAGATACGCAGTATTTT; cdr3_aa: CATSDRGTHGVKTQTDTQYF
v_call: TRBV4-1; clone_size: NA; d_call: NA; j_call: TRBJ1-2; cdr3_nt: TGCGCCAGCAGCCAAGATCAGGCTTTCGAAGGCTACACCTTC; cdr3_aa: CASSQDQAFEGYTF
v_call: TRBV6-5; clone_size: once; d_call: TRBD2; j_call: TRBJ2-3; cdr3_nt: TGTGCCAGCAGGCCGGGGGGTAACACAGATACGCAGTATTTT; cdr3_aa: CASRPGGNTDTQYF
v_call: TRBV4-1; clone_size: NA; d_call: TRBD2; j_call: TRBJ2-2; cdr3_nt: TGCGCCAGCAGCCAAGACCCCGGGACTAGGGTTACCGGGGAGCTGTTTTTT; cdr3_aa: CASSQDPGTRVTGELFF
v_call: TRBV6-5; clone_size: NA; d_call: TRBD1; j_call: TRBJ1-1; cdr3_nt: TGTGCCAGCAGAAACAGGGGGATGAACACTGAAGCTTTCTTT; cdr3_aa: CASRNRGMNTEAFF
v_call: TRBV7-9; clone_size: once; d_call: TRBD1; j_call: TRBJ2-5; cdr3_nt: TGTGCCAGCAGCTTACGGACAGGGGGTTTAGAGACCCAGTACTTC; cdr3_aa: CASSLRTGGLETQYF
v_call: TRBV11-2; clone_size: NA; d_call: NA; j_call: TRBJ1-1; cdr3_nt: TGTGCCAGCAGCTCCTCGGGGGGGGACGGTGAAGCTTTCTTT; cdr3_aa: CASSSSGGDGEAFF
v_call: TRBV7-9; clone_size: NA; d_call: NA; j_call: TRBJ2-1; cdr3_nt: TGTGCCAGCAGCCTCAGGGGTTACAATGAGCAGTTCTTC; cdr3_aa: CASSLRGYNEQFF
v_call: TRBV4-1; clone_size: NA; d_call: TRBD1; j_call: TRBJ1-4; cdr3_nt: TGCGCCAGCAGCCGAACAGGGGGGCCCCGGGACAGGGGTGAAAAACTGTTTTTT; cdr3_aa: CASSRTGGPRDRGEKLFF
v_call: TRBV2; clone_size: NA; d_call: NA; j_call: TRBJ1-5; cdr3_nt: TGTGCCAGCAGTGACCAGAGTAAACCCCAGCATTTT; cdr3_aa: CASSDQSKPQHF